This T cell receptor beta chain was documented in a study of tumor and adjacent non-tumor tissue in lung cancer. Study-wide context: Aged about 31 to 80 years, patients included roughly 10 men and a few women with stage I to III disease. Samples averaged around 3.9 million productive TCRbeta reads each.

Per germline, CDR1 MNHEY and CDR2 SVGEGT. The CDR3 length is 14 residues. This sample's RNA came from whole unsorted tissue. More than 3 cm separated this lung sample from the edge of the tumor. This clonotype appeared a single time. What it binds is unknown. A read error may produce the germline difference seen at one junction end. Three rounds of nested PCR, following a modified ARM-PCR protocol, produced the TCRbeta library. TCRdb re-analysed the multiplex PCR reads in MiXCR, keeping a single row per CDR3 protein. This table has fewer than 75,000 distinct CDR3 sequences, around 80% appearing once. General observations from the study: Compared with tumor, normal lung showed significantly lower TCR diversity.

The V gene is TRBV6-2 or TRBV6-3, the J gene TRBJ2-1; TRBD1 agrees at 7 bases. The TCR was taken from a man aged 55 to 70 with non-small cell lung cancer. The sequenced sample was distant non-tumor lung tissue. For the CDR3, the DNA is TGTGGCTGCAGTAGACAGGGCTCATACAATGAGCAATTCTTC. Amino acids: CGCSRQGSYNEQFF.